This T cell receptor beta chain was captured by sequencing in a study of blood T cell repertoires in COVID-19. The overall study: Spain, Italy and the United States supplied samples that represented acute and convalescent COVID-19. From T cells, B-cell-depleted T cells, or PBMCs came the material, which was cDNA or gDNA.

The CDR3 loop spans 15 amino acids. Losses at the gene ends were 0 bases for V and 5 bases for J; bases not matched to a gene: 7. Germline V gene lookup returns CDR1 SGHRS and CDR2 YFSETQ. Source study methods: Amplification from reference gene primers served as the basis for estimated nucleated cell counts. Libraries were prepared by immunoSEQ multiplex PCR; TCRdb keeps only in-frame clonotypes and omits some of them. V and J calls and clone size follow that table, whereas D and trimming were derived from the DNA. The table has roughly 160,000 clones, about four fifths seen once. Seattle patient enrollment occurred during active infection, with longitudinal follow-up thereafter.

Sequenced material: peripheral blood. This chain connects TRBV5-1 to TRBJ2-5; TRBD1 matches at 7 bases. This TCR was recovered from an older woman with COVID-19, enrolled during active disease. The CDR3 sequence: CASSLASGGVETQYF. The CDR3 nucleotides are TGCGCCAGCAGCTTGGCCTCAGGGGGAGTGGAGACCCAGTACTTC.